The 8 T cell receptor beta chains reported below all come from one sample, sequenced in a study of T cell changes during pregnancy in multiple sclerosis. Clones were sequenced by immunoSEQ multiplex PCR, and TCRdb holds only the in-frame ones, with some missing. The sample includes under 100,000 clones, 94% of them seen just once. Specimen: peripheral blood, collected in the third trimester of pregnancy. The origin of the receptors is a female donor with multiple sclerosis, enrolled in a pregnancy study.

The rearrangement links TRBV10-3 to TRBJ1-1; 11 nucleotides line up with TRBD1. CDR3 size: 17 residues. CDR1 is ENHRY and CDR2 is SYGVKD in the germline V gene. Losses at the gene ends were 8 bases for V and 4 bases for J; bases not matched to a gene: 15. The CDR3 region has the DNA TGTGCCATCGGAGGCCCCACTCCGGGACAGGGGGTCACTGAAGCTTTCTTT. It encodes CAIGGPTPGQGVTEAFF.

This sequence joins TRBV7-3 and TRBJ2-1, with 9 bases aligning to TRBD2. Germline CDR1 and CDR2: SGHTA and FQGTGA. The CDR3 contains 14 residues. Trimming took 2 bases from V and 5 from J; bases not matched to a gene: 1. The chain's CDR3 is CASSLAGGHNEQFF. The CDR3 bases are TGTGCCAGCAGCTTAGCGGGGGGGCACAATGAGCAGTTCTTC.

This clone was observed once. The chain employs TRBV9 and TRBJ2-3; unclear D gene. The CDR3 spans 17 residues. CDR1 is SGDLS and CDR2 is YYNGEE in the germline V gene. Trimming removed 1 base at V and 1 base at J, with 16 bases between. DNA for the CDR3: TGTGCCAGCAGCGTAAACCCCGTAGACACCGGCACAGATACGCAGTATTTT. Amino acid sequence: CASSVNPVDTGTDTQYF.

V is TRBV9 and J is TRBJ1-2, with a tentative D call TRBD1 (5 bases). V lost 0 bases, J lost 6 bases, and 9 bases lay in between. Germline assignment: CDR1 SGDLS and CDR2 YYNGEE. The CDR3 is 13 amino acids. The CDR3: CASSVVSGNGYTF. CDR3 DNA sequence: TGTGCCAGCAGCGTAGTATCAGGGAATGGCTACACCTTC. The variable domain in full, with the rest retrieved from reference TRBV9 and TRBJ1-2, is DSGVTQTPKHLITATGQRVTLRCSPRSGDLSVYWYQQSLDQGLQFLIQYYNGEERAKGNILERFSAQQFPDLHSELNLSSLELGDSALYFCASSVVSGNGYTFGSGTRLTVV.

This clone was seen once. The chain has TRBV7-2 and TRBJ1-2; D is perhaps TRBD1 (6 bases). Trimming took off 5 bases at V and 8 bases at J, with 18 bases between the two ends. The CDR3 totals 14 residues. Germline V gene lookup returns CDR1 SGHTA and CDR2 FQGNSA. CDR3 in amino acids: CASSRRQDPPGYTF. CDR3 DNA: TGTGCCAGCAGCCGACGACAGGACCCACCGGGCTACACCTTC.

The chain combines TRBV13 with TRBJ2-1, with TRBD2 matching 15 bases. The CDR3 contains 15 residues. Unmatched junction bases numbered 3, after V lost 4 bases and J lost 8 bases. Germline CDR1 PRHDT, CDR2 FYEKMQ (reference sequence). CDR3 nucleotide sequence: TGTGCCAGCAGCTGGACTAGCGGGGGGGTCGATGAGCAGTTCTTC. It codes for CASSWTSGGVDEQFF. The whole variable domain, filled in from reference TRBV13 and TRBJ2-1, reads AAGVIQSPRHLIKEKRETATLKCYPIPRHDTVYWYQQGPGQDPQFLISFYEKMQSDKGSIPDRFSAQQFSDYHSELNMSSLELGDSALYFCASSWTSGGVDEQFFGPGTRLTVL.

In DNA, the CDR3 is TGTGCCAGCAGTTTCGAGGGACAGATGAACACTGAAGCTTTCTTT. Its protein product is CASSFEGQMNTEAFF. The chain links TRBV27 to TRBJ1-1, with 7 bases lining up with TRBD1. Germline loops: CDR1 MNHEY, CDR2 SMNVEV (reference sequence). The CDR3 is 15 amino acids. The V gene end was trimmed by 3 bases and the J gene end by 0 bases; junction bases not matched to a gene: 4.

V and J are TRBV27 and TRBJ2-7, with D tentatively TRBD2 (7 bases). Germline CDR1 is MNHEY and CDR2 is SMNVEV (reference sequence). With 4 bases removed from V and 2 bases from J, the gap between germline ends came to 15 bases. CDR3 length equals 15 residues. DNA for the CDR3: TGTGCCAGCAGTTCGGGGGGCGTTACCCCCTACGAGCAGTACTTC. It translates to CASSSGGVTPYEQYF.